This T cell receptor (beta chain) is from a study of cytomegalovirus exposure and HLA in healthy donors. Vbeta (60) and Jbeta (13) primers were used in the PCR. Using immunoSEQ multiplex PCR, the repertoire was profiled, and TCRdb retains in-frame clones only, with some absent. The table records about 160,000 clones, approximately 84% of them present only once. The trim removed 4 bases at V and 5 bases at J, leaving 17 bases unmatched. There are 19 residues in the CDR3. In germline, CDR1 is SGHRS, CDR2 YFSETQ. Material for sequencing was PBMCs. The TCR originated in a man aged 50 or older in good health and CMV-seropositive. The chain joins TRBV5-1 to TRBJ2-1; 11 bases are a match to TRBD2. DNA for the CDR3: TGCGCCAGCAGCCCCTCTATAGCGGGGGGGCGCCCCGGTCACAATGAGCAGTTCTTC. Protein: CASSPSIAGGRPGHNEQFF.